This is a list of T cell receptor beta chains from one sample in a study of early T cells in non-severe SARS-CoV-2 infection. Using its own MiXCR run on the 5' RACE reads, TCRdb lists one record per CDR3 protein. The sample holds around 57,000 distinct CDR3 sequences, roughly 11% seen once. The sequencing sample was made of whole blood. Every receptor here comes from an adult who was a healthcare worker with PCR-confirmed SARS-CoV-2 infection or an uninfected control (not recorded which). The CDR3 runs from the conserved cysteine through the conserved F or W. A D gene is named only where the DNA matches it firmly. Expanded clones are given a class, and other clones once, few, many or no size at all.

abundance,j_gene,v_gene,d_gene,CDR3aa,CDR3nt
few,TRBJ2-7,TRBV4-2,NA,CASSQDRAAQYF,TGTGCCAGCAGCCAAGATAGGGCAGCCCAGTACTTC
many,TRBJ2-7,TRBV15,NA,CATSRDRGKSSYEQYF,TGTGCCACCAGCAGAGATCGCGGTAAGAGCTCCTACGAGCAGTACTTC
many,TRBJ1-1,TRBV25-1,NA,CASRKEDSRSMNTEAFF,TGTGCCAGCAGAAAAGAGGACAGTCGAAGCATGAACACTGAAGCTTTCTTT
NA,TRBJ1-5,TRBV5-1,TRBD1,CASSPTGTGVDQPQHF,TGCGCCAGCAGCCCGACCGGGACAGGGGTGGATCAGCCCCAGCATTTT
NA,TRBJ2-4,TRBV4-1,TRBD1,CASSQFTGQGVQIQYF,TGCGCCAGCAGCCAATTCACGGGACAGGGTGTTCAGATTCAGTACTTC
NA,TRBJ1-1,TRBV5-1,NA,CASSFRGGDGTEAFF,TGCGCCAGCAGCTTTCGGGGGGGCGACGGCACTGAAGCTTTCTTT
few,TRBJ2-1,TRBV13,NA,CASSLGSNEQFF,TGTGCCAGCAGCTTAGGGAGCAATGAGCAGTTCTTC
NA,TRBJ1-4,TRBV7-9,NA,CASSLEGGRGEKLFF,TGTGCCAGCAGCTTAGAAGGAGGGAGAGGTGAAAAACTGTTTTTT
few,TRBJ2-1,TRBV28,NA,CASPPSRGYNEQFF,TGTGCCAGTCCTCCGTCCCGGGGCTACAATGAGCAGTTCTTC
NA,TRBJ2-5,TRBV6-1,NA,CASRGSPDQETQYF,TGTGCCAGCAGGGGGTCCCCGGACCAAGAGACCCAGTACTTC
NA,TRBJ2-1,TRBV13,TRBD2,CASSFPGTTYNEQFF,TGTGCCAGCAGCTTCCCCGGGACTACCTACAATGAGCAGTTCTTC
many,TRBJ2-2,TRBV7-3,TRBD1,CASSNGQGWTGELFF,TGTGCCAGCAGCAACGGACAGGGCTGGACCGGGGAGCTGTTTTTT
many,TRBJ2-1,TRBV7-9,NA,CASSLDGTEQFF,TGTGCCAGCAGCTTAGACGGGACAGAGCAGTTCTTC
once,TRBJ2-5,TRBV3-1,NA,CASSQLAPETQYF,TGTGCCAGCAGCCAACTAGCTCCGGAGACCCAGTACTTC
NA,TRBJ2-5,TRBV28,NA,CASSLHGGETQYF,TGTGCCAGCAGTTTACATGGGGGGGAGACCCAGTACTTC
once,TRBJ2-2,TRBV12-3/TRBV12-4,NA,CASSFGTGELFF,TGTGCCAGCAGTTTCGGCACCGGGGAGCTGTTTTTT
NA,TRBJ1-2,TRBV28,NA,CASSLISGNGYTF,TGTGCCAGCAGTTTAATATCAGGGAATGGCTACACCTTC
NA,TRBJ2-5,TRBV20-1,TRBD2,CSARVPSGNFETQYF,TGCAGTGCTAGAGTTCCTAGCGGGAACTTCGAGACCCAGTACTTC
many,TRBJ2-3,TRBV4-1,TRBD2,CASSHIGGGGRTDTQYF,TGCGCCAGCAGCCATATAGGAGGCGGGGGAAGAACAGATACGCAGTATTTT
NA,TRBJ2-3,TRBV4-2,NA,CASSPRPGGTDTQYF,TGTGCCAGCAGCCCTCGACCAGGCGGGACAGATACGCAGTATTTT
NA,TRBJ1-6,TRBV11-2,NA,CASSVGRENSPLHF,TGTGCCAGCAGCGTGGGACGGGAAAATTCACCCCTCCACTTT
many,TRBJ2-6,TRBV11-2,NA,CASSTTFGANVLTF,TGTGCCAGCAGCACCACGTTTGGGGCCAACGTCCTGACTTTC
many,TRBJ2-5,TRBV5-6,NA,CASDSPGAHLQQETQYF,TGTGCCAGCGACTCCCCCGGAGCCCATCTCCAACAAGAGACCCAGTACTTC
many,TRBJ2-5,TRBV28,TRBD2,CASTTGGFKETQYF,TGTGCCAGCACAACGGGGGGGTTTAAGGAGACCCAGTACTTC
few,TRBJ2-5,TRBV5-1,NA,CASSQNGPEETQYF,TGCGCCAGCAGCCAAAACGGGCCAGAAGAGACCCAGTACTTC
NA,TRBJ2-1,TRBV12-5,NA,CASGTGYEQFF,TGTGCTAGTGGAACAGGGTACGAGCAGTTCTTC
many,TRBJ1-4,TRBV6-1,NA,CASSRFPNMEKLFF,TGTGCCAGCAGCCGGTTCCCAAATATGGAAAAACTGTTTTTT
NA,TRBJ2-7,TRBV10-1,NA,CASSVDGPYEQYF,TGCGCCAGCAGTGTGGACGGGCCCTACGAGCAGTACTTC
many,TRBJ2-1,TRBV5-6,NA,CASSRVYYNEQFF,TGTGCCAGCAGCCGGGTCTACTACAATGAGCAGTTCTTC
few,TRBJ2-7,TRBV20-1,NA,CSAPSGWRRYEQYF,TGCAGTGCTCCCAGTGGATGGAGGCGCTACGAGCAGTACTTC
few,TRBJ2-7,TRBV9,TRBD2,CASIRTSGDYEQYF,TGTGCCAGCATCCGGACTAGCGGCGACTACGAGCAGTACTTC
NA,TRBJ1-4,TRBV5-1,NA,CASSLGRSNEKLFF,TGCGCCAGCAGCTTGGGGCGTAGTAATGAAAAACTGTTTTTT
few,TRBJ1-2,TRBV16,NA,CASSRQRLGGYTF,TGTGCCAGCAGCCGTCAACGGTTAGGTGGCTACACCTTC
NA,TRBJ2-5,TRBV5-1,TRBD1,CASSKRTGQETQYF,TGCGCCAGCAGCAAAAGGACAGGCCAAGAGACCCAGTACTTC
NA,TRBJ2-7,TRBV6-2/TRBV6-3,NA,CASSYPTTSRSEQYF,TGTGCCAGCAGTTACCCCACTACTAGCAGAAGCGAGCAGTACTTC
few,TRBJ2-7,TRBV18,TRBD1,CASSPRGRGEQYF,TGTGCCAGCTCACCCAGGGGGCGCGGCGAGCAGTACTTC
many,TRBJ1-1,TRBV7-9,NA,CASSSGRITEAFF,TGTGCCAGCAGCTCCGGACGGATCACTGAAGCTTTCTTT
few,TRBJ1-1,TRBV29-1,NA,CSAPGGGTEAFF,TGCAGCGCCCCGGGGGGCGGCACTGAAGCTTTCTTT
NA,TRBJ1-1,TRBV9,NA,CASSSRTGYTEAFF,TGTGCCAGCAGCTCCCGCACCGGGTACACTGAAGCTTTCTTT
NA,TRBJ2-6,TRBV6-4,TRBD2,CASSASGGESGANVLTF,TGTGCCAGCAGCGCTAGCGGGGGAGAGTCTGGGGCCAACGTCCTGACTTTC
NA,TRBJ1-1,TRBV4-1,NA,CASSQRSGNTEAFF,TGCGCCAGCAGCCAAAGGTCAGGGAACACTGAAGCTTTCTTT
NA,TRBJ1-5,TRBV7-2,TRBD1,CASSRDRGNQPQHF,TGTGCCAGCAGCCGGGACAGGGGCAATCAGCCCCAGCATTTT
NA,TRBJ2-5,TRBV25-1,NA,CASSELLASGETQYF,TGTGCCAGCAGTGAATTATTAGCCTCCGGGGAGACCCAGTACTTC
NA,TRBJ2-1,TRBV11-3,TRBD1,CASSLAGQSNNEQFF,TGTGCCAGCAGCTTAGCGGGACAGAGTAACAATGAGCAGTTCTTC
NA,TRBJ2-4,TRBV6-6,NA,CASIDTDLQNIQYF,TGTGCCAGCATTGATACCGACCTCCAAAACATTCAGTACTTC
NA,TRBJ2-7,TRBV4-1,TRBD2,CASSPGLDEQYF,TGCGCCAGCAGCCCAGGACTAGACGAGCAGTACTTC
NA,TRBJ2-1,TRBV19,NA,CASSISRGEQFF,TGTGCCAGTAGTATATCAAGGGGTGAGCAGTTCTTC